These T cell receptor beta chains were read from a single sample in a study of cytomegalovirus exposure and HLA in healthy donors. Using immunoSEQ multiplex PCR, the repertoire was profiled, and TCRdb retains in-frame clones only, with some absent. This table holds 100,000 to 150,000 clones. The specimen was PBMCs. These TCRs come from a woman aged 40-49 years in good health and CMV-seropositive. Both conserved end residues are part of each CDR3. A D gene is named only where the DNA matches it firmly.

V gene,J gene,D gene,CDR3 protein,CDR3 DNA
TRBV6-1,TRBJ2-7,NA,CASSGWTPLSYEQYF,TGTGCCAGCAGTGGGTGGACACCACTCTCCTACGAGCAGTACTTC
TRBV6-6,TRBJ2-1,TRBD1,CASSYGQGAINGQFF,TGTGCCAGCAGTTACGGGCAGGGGGCGATCAATGGGCAGTTCTTC
TRBV7-8,TRBJ2-1,NA,CASSLRERVLSYNEQFF,TGTGCCAGCAGCTTAAGGGAGCGGGTACTGTCCTACAATGAGCAGTTCTTC
TRBV7-2,TRBJ2-3,NA,CASSLRQSTDTQYF,TGTGCCAGCAGCTTAAGACAGAGCACAGATACGCAGTATTTT
TRBV5-8,TRBJ1-1,NA,CASSQKGGLNTEAFF,TGTGCCAGCAGCCAAAAAGGAGGATTGAACACTGAAGCTTTCTTT
TRBV5-6,TRBJ1-5,NA,CASSPGGVSNQPQHF,TGTGCCAGCAGCCCGGGGGGAGTCAGCAATCAGCCCCAGCATTTT
TRBV7-9,TRBJ2-1,TRBD2,CASSPGLGLAVNEQFF,TGTGCCAGCAGCCCCGGTCTGGGACTAGCGGTTAATGAGCAGTTCTTC
TRBV6-5,TRBJ2-1,TRBD1,CASSYSWDRGQDEQFF,TGTGCCAGCAGTTACTCGTGGGACAGGGGGCAAGATGAGCAGTTCTTC
TRBV9,TRBJ2-5,TRBD2,CASSVALAGGETQYF,TGTGCCAGCAGCGTGGCACTAGCGGGAGGGGAGACCCAGTACTTC
TRBV9,TRBJ2-2,TRBD2,CASSRLAGQNTGELFF,TGTGCCAGCAGCCGACTAGCGGGACAGAACACCGGGGAGCTGTTTTTT
TRBV30,TRBJ1-1,NA,CAWNLLAGTEAFF,TGTGCCTGGAATCTTTTAGCTGGCACTGAAGCTTTCTTT
TRBV28,TRBJ1-1,NA,CASSLPREAFF,TGTGCCAGCAGTTTACCCCGTGAAGCTTTCTTT
TRBV10-3,TRBJ2-3,TRBD1,CAIGRTGGETDTQYF,TGTGCCATCGGAAGGACAGGGGGTGAGACAGATACGCAGTATTTT
TRBV11-2,TRBJ2-7,TRBD1,CASSSIGTETNEQYF,TGTGCCAGCAGCTCCATAGGGACAGAAACCAACGAGCAGTACTTC
TRBV5-3,TRBJ1-3,NA,CAGEDPGDGNTIYF,TGTGCCGGAGAGGATCCGGGGGACGGAAACACCATATATTTT
TRBV7-9,TRBJ2-1,NA,CASSPVDYTNYNEQFF,TGTGCCAGCAGCCCGGTGGACTACACAAATTACAATGAGCAGTTCTTC
TRBV2,TRBJ2-7,TRBD2,CASSGPAGAYEQYF,TGTGCCAGCAGTGGCCCAGCGGGGGCCTACGAGCAGTACTTC
TRBV5-1,TRBJ2-2,NA,CASSPFVRGDTGELFF,TGCGCCAGCAGCCCCTTCGTGCGGGGTGACACCGGGGAGCTGTTTTTT
TRBV29-1,TRBJ2-5,NA,CSRQQGETQYF,TGCAGCCGTCAACAGGGCGAGACCCAGTACTTC
TRBV29-1,TRBJ2-2,TRBD1,CSVGQANTGELFF,TGCAGCGTGGGACAGGCGAACACCGGGGAGCTGTTTTTT
TRBV6-5,TRBJ2-7,NA,CASSPPGTPSYEQYF,TGTGCCAGCAGTCCGCCCGGGACACCCTCCTACGAGCAGTACTTC
TRBV11-2,TRBJ2-1,TRBD2,CASSLAASGSYNEQFF,TGTGCCAGCAGCTTAGCGGCTAGCGGGAGCTACAATGAGCAGTTCTTC